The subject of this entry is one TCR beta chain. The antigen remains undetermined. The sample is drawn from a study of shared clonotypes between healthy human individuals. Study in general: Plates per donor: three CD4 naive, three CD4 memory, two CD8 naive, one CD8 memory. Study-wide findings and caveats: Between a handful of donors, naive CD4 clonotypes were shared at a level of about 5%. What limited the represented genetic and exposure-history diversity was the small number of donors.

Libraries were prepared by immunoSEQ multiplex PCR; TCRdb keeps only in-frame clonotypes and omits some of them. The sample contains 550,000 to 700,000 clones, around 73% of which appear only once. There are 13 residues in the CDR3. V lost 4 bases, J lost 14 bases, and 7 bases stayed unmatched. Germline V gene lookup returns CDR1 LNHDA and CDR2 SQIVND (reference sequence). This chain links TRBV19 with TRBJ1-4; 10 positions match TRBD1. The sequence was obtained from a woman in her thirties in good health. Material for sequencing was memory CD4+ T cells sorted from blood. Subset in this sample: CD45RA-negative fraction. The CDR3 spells CASSSGDRGKLFF. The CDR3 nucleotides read TGTGCCAGTAGTAGCGGGGACAGGGGTAAGCTGTTTTTT.